The 16 T cell receptor beta chains below all came from one sample that was sequenced in a study of OX40 agonist ivuxolimab in advanced cancers. Assay: immunoSEQ multiplex PCR; the TCRdb copy retains only in-frame clones and omits some. The profile shows about 64,000 clones, about 90% of them singletons. Sample: CD4+ or CD8+ T cells sorted from blood, taken in a trial of the OX40 agonist ivuxolimab. Receptor source: an adult with an advanced solid tumor such as melanoma, head and neck, liver or kidney cancer.

This chain links TRBV28 with TRBJ1-2; D is ambiguous. V lost 2 bases and J lost 8, with 12 bases in between. The germline CDR1 and CDR2 sequences are MDHEN and SYDVKM. This CDR3 comprises 13 residues. The CDR3 nucleotides read TGTGCCAGCAGTTTACTGCCCCCCGCGGGCTACACCTTC. This codes for CASSLLPPAGYTF.

V is TRBV7-8 and J is TRBJ1-5; D is unresolved. Trimming left V 0 bases short and J 3 bases short, with 9 bases between. Germline V gene data show CDR1 as SGHVS and CDR2 as FQNEAQ. CDR3 length: 15 amino acids. CDR3 nucleotides: TGTGCCAGCAGCTTAGCTGGTGCACCCAATCAGCCCCAGCATTTT. This translates into CASSLAGAPNQPQHF.

In its sample, this clone was seen once. J is TRBJ2-1 and V is TRBV6-1; the match to TRBD2 covers 9 bases. The J segment lost 9 bases and the V segment lost 2 bases, leaving 8 bases of the junction unmatched. This CDR3 is 15 amino acids long. Germline V gene sequence: CDR1 MNHNS, CDR2 SASEGT. This CDR3 reads CASSERTSVTVEQFF. CDR3 sequence (DNA): TGTGCCAGCAGTGAAAGGACTAGCGTTACGGTTGAGCAGTTCTTC.

The count of this clone is one. Germline and junction disagree at one end, which may indicate a read error. This chain links TRBV7-7 with TRBJ2-7, with 9 bases fitting TRBD1. The CDR3 extends over 13 amino acids. The germline V gene has CDR1 SSHAT and CDR2 FNYEAQ (reference sequence). Here the CDR3 reads CASSRDRVHEQYF. The CDR3 DNA follows: TGTGCTAGCAGCAGGGACAGGGTCCACGAGCAGTACTTC.

The chain couples TRBV30 to TRBJ1-2; 10 bases map to TRBD1. V trimming: 1 base; J trimming: 3 bases; junction bases outside the gene matches: 2. The CDR3 consists of 14 residues. Germline values: CDR1 GTSNPN, CDR2 SVGIG (reference sequence). The CDR3: CAWSGDRGDYGYTF. The CDR3 bases are TGTGCCTGGAGTGGGGACAGGGGAGACTATGGCTACACCTTC.

Regarding this clone: The sample carries other DNA sequences with the same CDR3. This chain connects TRBV28 to TRBJ1-2; D call uncertain. The germline V gene has CDR1 MDHEN and CDR2 SYDVKM. The CDR3 extends over 11 amino acids. Trimming shortened V by 6 bases and J by 4 bases, and 6 bases separated the two germline ends. The CDR3 region is CASSPTYGYTF. In nucleotides, the CDR3 is TGTGCCAGCAGCCCCACCTATGGCTACACCTTC.

The chain employs TRBV19 and TRBJ2-3; 11 bases fit TRBD2. Germline CDR1 and CDR2: LNHDA and SQIVND (reference sequence). Losses at the gene ends were 6 bases for V and 5 bases for J; bases not matched to a gene: 10. CDR3 length: 16 residues. The CDR3 reads CASSPTSGRGIDTQYF. Here the CDR3 DNA reads TGTGCCAGTAGCCCAACTAGCGGGAGAGGTATAGATACGCAGTATTTT.

CDR3 bases: TGTGCCAGCAGCTTAGGGGGCAGGGACGGCTACACCTTC. It encodes CASSLGGRDGYTF. This chain joins TRBV13 and TRBJ1-2; tentatively, D is TRBD1 (5 bases). The CDR3 totals 13 residues. CDR1 and CDR2 (germline): PRHDT, FYEKMQ (reference sequence). V shed 0 bases and J shed 8 bases, with 10 bases lying between them.

CDR3 in amino acids: CASRGPYEQYF. DNA for the CDR3: TGTGCCAGCCGGGGCCCCTACGAGCAGTACTTC. The chain couples TRBV6-6 to TRBJ2-7; perhaps D is TRBD1 or TRBD2 (5 bases each). Trimming took 8 bases from V and 2 from J, leaving 7 bases between them. Germline V gene data show CDR1 as MNHNY and CDR2 as SVGAGI (reference sequence). The CDR3 consists of 11 residues.

As regards this clone: This CDR3 fails to terminate in the conserved phenylalanine or tryptophan, so it likely reflects a read error. The DNA is left out, because the CDR3 cannot be placed on it with certainty; the CDR3 is given as TCRdb lists it. V usage is TRBV5-6 and J usage is TRBJ1-2; the table's D call of TRBD1 was not tested on the DNA. The CDR3 spans 10 amino acids, including both terminal residues. Germline V gives CDR1 SGHDT, CDR2 YYEEEE. CDR3 loop: CASSPRDTPS.

V and J are TRBV6-5 and TRBJ2-5, with D perhaps assigned TRBD1 or TRBD2 (5 bases each). V dropped 0 bases and J dropped 9 bases, with 20 bases sitting between them. The CDR3 has 16 residues. Germline CDR1 and CDR2: MNHEY and SVGAGI. CDR3 amino acids: CASSYSSNLVVGAQYF. For the CDR3, the DNA is TGTGCCAGCAGTTACTCGAGTAACTTGGTCGTGGGGGCCCAGTACTTC.

The rearrangement links TRBV7-2 to TRBJ2-7, with 9 bases identical to TRBD2. Germline V gene lookup returns CDR1 SGHTA and CDR2 FQGNSA. The CDR3 extends over 14 amino acids. The J segment lost 1 base and the V segment lost 5 bases, leaving 3 bases of the junction unmatched. The CDR3 sequence: CASSPSGVSYEQYF. The CDR3 DNA sequence: TGTGCCAGCAGCCCTAGCGGGGTGTCCTACGAGCAGTACTTC. Filled out from reference TRBV7-2 and TRBJ2-7, the complete variable domain reads GAGVSQSPSNKVTEKGKDVELRCDPISGHTALYWYRQSLGQGLEFLIYFQGNSAPDKSGLPSDRFSAERTGGSVSTLTIQRTQQEDSAVYLCASSPSGVSYEQYFGPGTRLTVT.

The chain uses TRBV19 and TRBJ2-2; 8 nucleotides line up with TRBD1. The CDR3 has 16 amino acids. V was clipped by 4 bases and J by 3 bases; unmatched bases: 7. CDR1 and CDR2 (germline): LNHDA, SQIVND (reference sequence). The CDR3 loop reads CASSSPRGQDTGELFF. The CDR3 DNA follows: TGTGCCAGTAGTAGCCCCAGGGGGCAGGACACCGGGGAGCTGTTTTTT.

Concerning this clone itself: Other DNA sequences in the same sample also yield this CDR3. The J gene is TRBJ2-2, the V gene TRBV19; perhaps TRBD1 as D (6 bases). Germline-derived CDR1 and CDR2 are LNHDA and SQIVND (reference sequence). Deletions cut 3 bases from V and 5 bases from J, with 10 bases between. CDR3 length equals 14 residues. Written as DNA, the CDR3 is TGTGCCAGTAGTATTCAGGGGCGGACCGGGGAGCTGTTTTTT. Protein: CASSIQGRTGELFF.

The rearrangement uses TRBV6-1 and TRBJ1-3; TRBD1 matches 11 bases. The CDR3 is 17 residues long. Germline CDR1 MNHNS, CDR2 SASEGT. The J segment lost 3 bases and the V segment lost 2 bases, leaving 6 bases of the junction unmatched. The CDR3: CASSERSGTGGGNTIYF. The CDR3 DNA reads as TGTGCCAGCAGTGAACGGTCAGGGACAGGGGGTGGAAACACCATATATTTT.

The V call is TRBV5-5, the J call TRBJ1-3; D gene uncertain. There are 14 residues in the CDR3. Between the trimmed V and J ends, which lost 4 bases and 5 bases, there was a span of 13 bases. Per the germline V gene, CDR1 is SGHKS and CDR2 is YYEKEE (reference sequence). The CDR3 DNA reads as TGTGCCAGCAGCACGGGTCTCGATCGAAACACCATATATTTT. Protein sequence: CASSTGLDRNTIYF. Drawing the rest from reference TRBV5-5 and TRBJ1-3, the complete variable domain is DAGVTQSPTHLIKTRGQQVTLRCSPISGHKSVSWYQQVLGQGPQFIFQYYEKEERGRGNFPDRFSARQFPNYSSELNVNALLLGDSALYLCASSTGLDRNTIYFGEGSWLTVV.